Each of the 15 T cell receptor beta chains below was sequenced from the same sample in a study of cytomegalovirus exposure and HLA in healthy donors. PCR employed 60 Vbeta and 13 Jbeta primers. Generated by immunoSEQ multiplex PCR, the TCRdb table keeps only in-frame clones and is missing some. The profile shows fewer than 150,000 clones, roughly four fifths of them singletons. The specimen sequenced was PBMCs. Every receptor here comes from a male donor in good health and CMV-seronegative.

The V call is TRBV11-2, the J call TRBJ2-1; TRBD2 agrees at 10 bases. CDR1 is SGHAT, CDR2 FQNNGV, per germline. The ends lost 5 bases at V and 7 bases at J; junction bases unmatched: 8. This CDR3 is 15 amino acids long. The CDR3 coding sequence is TGTGCCAGCAGCCCTTTTAGCGGGAGGACAAATGAGCAGTTCTTC. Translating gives CASSPFSGRTNEQFF.

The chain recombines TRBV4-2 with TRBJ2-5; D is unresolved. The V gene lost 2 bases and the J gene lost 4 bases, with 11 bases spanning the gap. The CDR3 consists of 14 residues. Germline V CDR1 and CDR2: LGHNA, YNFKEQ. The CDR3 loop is CASSQSYSGETQYF. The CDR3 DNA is TGTGCCAGCAGCCAATCGTACTCCGGAGAGACCCAGTACTTC.

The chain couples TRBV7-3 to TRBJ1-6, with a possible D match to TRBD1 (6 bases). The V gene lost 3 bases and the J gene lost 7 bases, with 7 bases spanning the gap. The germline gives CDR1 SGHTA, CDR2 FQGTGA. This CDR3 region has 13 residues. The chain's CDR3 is CASSFTGNSPLHF. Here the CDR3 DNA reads TGTGCCAGCAGCTTTACAGGGAATTCACCCCTCCACTTT.

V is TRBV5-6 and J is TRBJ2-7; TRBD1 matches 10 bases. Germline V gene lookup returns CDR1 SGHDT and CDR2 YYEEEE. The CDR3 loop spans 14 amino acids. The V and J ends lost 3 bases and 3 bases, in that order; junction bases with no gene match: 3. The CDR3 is CASSSGTGDYEQYF. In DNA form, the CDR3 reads TGTGCCAGCAGCTCCGGGACAGGGGACTACGAGCAGTACTTC.

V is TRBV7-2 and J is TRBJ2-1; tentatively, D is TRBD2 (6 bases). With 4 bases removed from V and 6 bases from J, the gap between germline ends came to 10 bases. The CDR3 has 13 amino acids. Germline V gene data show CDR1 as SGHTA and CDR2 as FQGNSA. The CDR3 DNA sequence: TGTGCCAGCAGCTCGGGAGTACCCAATGAGCAGTTCTTC. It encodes CASSSGVPNEQFF.

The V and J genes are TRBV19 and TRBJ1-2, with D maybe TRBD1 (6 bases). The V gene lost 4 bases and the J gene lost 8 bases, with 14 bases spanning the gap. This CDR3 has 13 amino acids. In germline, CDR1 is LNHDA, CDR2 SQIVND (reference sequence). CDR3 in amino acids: CASSTSGVRGYTF. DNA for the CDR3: TGTGCCAGTAGTACCTCAGGGGTGAGAGGCTACACCTTC.

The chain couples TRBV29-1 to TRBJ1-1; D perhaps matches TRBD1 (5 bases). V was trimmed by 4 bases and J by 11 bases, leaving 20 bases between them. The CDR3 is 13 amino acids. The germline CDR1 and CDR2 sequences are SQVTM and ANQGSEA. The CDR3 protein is CSVAPRLGGMAFF. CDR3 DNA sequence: TGCAGCGTTGCCCCCCGCCTGGGGGGAATGGCTTTCTTT. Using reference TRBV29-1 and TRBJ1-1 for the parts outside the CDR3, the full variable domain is SAVISQKPSRDICQRGTSLTIQCQVDSQVTMMFWYRQQPGQSLTLIATANQGSEATYESGFVIDKFPISRPNLTFSTLTVSNMSPEDSSIYLCSVAPRLGGMAFFGQGTRLTVV.

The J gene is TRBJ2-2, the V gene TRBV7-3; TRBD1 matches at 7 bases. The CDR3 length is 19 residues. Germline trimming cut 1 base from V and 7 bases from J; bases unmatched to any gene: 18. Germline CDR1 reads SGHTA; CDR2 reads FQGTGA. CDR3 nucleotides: TGTGCCAGCAGCTTAAGCGGCGCCGGGACAGTCCCCTTTGGCGGGGAGCTGTTTTTT. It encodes CASSLSGAGTVPFGGELFF.

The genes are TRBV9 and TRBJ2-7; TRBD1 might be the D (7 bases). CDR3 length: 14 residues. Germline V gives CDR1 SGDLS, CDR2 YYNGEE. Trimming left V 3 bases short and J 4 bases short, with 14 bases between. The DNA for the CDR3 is TGTGCCAGCAGCGGGGGGGACAGCCATTACGAGCAGTACTTC. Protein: CASSGGDSHYEQYF.

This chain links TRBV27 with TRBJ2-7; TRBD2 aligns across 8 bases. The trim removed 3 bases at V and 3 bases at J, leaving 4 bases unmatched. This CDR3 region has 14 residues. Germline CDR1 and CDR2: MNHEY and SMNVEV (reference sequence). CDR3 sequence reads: CASSLGLGVYEQYF. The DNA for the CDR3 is TGTGCCAGCAGTTTGGGACTAGGGGTCTACGAGCAGTACTTC.

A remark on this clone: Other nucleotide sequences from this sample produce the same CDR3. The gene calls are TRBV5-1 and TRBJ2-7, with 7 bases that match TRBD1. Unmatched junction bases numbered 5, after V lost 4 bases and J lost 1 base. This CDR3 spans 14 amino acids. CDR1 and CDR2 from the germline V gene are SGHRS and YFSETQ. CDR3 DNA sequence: TGCGCCAGCAGCCCCGGGACAGAATCCTACGAGCAGTACTTC. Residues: CASSPGTESYEQYF.

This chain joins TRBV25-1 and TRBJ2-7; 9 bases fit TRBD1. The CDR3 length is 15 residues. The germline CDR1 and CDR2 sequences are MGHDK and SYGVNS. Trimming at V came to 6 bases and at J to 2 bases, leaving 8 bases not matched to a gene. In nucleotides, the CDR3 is TGTGCCAGCAGGCTCACAGGGGGCGCCCCCTACGAGCAGTACTTC. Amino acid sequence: CASRLTGGAPYEQYF.

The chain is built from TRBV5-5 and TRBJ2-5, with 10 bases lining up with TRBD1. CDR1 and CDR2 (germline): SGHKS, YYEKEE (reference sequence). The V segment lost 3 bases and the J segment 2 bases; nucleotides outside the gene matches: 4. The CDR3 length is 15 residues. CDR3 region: CASSSPGQGQETQYF. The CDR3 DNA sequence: TGTGCCAGCAGCTCACCGGGACAGGGGCAAGAGACCCAGTACTTC.

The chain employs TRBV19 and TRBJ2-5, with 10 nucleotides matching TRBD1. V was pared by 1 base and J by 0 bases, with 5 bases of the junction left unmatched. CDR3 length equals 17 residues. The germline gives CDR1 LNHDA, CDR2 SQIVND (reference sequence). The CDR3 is CASSIGDRGSYQETQYF. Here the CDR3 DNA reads TGTGCCAGTAGTATAGGGGACAGGGGATCCTACCAAGAGACCCAGTACTTC.

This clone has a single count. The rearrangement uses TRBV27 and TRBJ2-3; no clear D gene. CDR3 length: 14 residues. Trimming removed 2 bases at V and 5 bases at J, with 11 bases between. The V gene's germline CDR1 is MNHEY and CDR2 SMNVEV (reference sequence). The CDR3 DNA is TGTGCCAGCAGTTTAAAGCCCTCGGGAGATACGCAGTATTTT. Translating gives CASSLKPSGDTQYF.